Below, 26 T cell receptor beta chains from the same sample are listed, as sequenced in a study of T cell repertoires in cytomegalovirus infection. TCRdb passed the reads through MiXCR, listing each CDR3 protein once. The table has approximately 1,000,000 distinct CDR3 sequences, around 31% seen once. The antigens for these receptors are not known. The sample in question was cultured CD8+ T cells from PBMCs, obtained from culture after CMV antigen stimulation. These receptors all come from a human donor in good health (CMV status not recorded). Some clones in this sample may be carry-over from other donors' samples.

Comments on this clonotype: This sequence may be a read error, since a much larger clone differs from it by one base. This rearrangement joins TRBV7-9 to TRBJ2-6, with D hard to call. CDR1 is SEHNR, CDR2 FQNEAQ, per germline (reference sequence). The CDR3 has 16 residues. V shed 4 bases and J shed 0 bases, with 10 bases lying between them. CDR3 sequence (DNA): TGTGCCAGCAGCTCGGTATGGGACTCTGGGGCCAACGTCCTGACTTTC. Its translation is CASSSVWDSGANVLTF.

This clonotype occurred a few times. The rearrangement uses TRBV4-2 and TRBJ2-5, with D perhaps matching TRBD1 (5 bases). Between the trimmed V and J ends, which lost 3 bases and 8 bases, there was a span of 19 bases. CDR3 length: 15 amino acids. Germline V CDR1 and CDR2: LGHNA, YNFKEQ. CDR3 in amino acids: CASSQTHDSPRTQYF. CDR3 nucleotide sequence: TGTGCCAGCAGCCAGACCCACGACAGCCCTAGAACCCAGTACTTC.

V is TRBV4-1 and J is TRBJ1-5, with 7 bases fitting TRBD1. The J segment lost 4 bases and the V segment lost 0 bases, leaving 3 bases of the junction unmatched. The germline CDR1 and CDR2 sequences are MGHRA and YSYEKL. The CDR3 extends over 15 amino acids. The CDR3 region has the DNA TGCGCCAGCAGCCAAGAGACAGGGCTTAATCAGCCCCAGCATTTT. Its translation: CASSQETGLNQPQHF.

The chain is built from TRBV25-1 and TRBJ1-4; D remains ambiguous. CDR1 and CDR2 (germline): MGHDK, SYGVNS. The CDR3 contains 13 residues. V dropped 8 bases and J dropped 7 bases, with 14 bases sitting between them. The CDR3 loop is CASYSEEGEKLFF. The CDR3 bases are TGTGCCAGCTACAGCGAGGAGGGTGAAAAACTGTTTTTT.

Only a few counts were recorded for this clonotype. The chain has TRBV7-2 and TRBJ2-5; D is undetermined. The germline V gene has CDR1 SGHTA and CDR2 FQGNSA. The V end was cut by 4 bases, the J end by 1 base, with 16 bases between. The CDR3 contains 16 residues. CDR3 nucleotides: TGTGCCAGCAGCTCTCCTCGTCTCTCCCCCCAAGAGACCCAGTACTTC. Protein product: CASSSPRLSPQETQYF.

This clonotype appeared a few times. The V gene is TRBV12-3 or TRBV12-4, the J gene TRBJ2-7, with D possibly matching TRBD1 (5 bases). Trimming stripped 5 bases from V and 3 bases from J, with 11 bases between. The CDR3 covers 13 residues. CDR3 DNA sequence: TGTGCCAGCAGTGAACAGGCGTACTACGAGCAGTACGTC. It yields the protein CASSEQAYYEQYV.

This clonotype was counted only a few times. In nucleotides, the CDR3 is TGTGCCAGCAGCCCCGGACTAGCGGGAGCTACCTACGAGCAGTACGTC. This translates into CASSPGLAGATYEQYV. The chain couples TRBV5-6 to TRBJ2-7, with 13 nucleotides matching TRBD2. CDR3 length: 16 amino acids. The trim removed 4 bases at V and 2 bases at J, leaving 6 bases unmatched. Germline CDR1 reads SGHDT; CDR2 reads YYEEEE.

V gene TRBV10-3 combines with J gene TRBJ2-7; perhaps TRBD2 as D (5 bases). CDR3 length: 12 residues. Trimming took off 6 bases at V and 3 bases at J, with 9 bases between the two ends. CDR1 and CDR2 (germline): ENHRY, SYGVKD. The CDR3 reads CAISPGDYEQYF. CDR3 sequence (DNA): TGTGCCATCAGCCCCGGGGACTACGAGCAGTACTTC.

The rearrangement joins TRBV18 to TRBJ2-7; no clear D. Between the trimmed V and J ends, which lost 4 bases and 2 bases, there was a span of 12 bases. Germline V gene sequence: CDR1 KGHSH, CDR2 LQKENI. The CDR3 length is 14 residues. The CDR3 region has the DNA TGTGCCAGCTCACTCGTTGACGGCACCTACGAGCAGTACGTC. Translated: CASSLVDGTYEQYV.

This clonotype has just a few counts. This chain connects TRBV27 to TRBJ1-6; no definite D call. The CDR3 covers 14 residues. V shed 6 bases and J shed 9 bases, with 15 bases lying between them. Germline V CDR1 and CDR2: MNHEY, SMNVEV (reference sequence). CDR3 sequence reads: CASSPQLMTSPLHF. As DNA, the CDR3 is TGTGCCAGCAGCCCTCAACTAATGACTTCACCCCTCCACTTT.

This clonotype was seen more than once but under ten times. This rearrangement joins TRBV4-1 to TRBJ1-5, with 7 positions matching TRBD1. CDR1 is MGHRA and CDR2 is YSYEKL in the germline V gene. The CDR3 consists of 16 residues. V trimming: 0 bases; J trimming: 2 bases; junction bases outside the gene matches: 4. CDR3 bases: TGCGCCAGCAGCCAAGAGCCTACAGGGGGCAATCAGCCCCAGCATTTT. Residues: CASSQEPTGGNQPQHF.

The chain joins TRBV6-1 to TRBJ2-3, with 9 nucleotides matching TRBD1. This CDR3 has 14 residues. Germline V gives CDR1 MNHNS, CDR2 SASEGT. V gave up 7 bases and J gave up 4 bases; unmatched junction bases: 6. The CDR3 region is CASIGQGTPDTQYF. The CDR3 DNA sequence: TGTGCCAGCATTGGACAGGGGACTCCAGATACGCAGTATTTT.

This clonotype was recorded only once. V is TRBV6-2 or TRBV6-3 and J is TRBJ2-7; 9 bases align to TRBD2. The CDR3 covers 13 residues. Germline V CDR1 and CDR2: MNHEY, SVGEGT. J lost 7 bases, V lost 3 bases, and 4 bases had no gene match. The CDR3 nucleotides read TGTGCCAGCAGTTATTTAGCGGGGGAAGAGCAGTACGTC. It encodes CASSYLAGEEQYV.

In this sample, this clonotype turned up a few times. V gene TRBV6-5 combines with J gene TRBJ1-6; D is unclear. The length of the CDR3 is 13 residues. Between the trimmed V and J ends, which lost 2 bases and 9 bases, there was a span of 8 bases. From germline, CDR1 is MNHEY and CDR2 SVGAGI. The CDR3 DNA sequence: TGTGCCAGCAGTTACCCGGGCCGTTCACCCCTCCACTTT. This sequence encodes CASSYPGRSPLHF.

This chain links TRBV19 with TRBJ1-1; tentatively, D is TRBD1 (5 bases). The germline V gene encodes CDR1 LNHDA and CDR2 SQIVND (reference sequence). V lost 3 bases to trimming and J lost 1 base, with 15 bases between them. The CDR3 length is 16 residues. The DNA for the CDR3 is TGTGCCAGTAGTATGCACCCAGGGTTGTGGAACACTGAAGCTTTCTTT. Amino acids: CASSMHPGLWNTEAFF.

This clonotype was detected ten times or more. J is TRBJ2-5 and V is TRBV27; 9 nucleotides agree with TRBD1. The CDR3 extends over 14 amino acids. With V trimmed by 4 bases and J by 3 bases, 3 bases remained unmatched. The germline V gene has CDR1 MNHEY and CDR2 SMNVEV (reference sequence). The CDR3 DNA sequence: TGTGCCAGCAGTTCGGACAGGGGTGAAGAGACCCAGTACTTC. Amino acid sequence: CASSSDRGEETQYF.

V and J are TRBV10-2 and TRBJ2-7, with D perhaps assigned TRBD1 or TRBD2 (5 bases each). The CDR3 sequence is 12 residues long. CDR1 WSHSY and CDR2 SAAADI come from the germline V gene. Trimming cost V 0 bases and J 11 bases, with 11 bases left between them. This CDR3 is CASSESTAGEYF. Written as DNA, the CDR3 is TGCGCCAGCAGTGAGTCGACAGCCGGGGAGTACTTC.

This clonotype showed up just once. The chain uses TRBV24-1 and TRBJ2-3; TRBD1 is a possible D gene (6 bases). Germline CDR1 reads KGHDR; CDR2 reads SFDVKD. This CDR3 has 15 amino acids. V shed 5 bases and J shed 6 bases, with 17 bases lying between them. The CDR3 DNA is TGTGCCACCAGTGGTCGGGGAAGGGGGATGGATACGCAGTATTTT. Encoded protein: CATSGRGRGMDTQYF.

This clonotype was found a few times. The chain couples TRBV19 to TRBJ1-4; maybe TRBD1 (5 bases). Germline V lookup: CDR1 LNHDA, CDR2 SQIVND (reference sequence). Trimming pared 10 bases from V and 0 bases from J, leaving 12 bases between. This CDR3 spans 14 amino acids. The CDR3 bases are TGTGCCACCCGACAGTCCGCAACTAATGAAAAACTGTTTTTT. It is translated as CATRQSATNEKLFF. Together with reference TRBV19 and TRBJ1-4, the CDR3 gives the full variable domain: DGGITQSPKYLFRKEGQNVTLSCEQNLNHDAMYWYRQDPGQGLRLIYYSQIVNDFQKGDIAEGYSVSREKKESFPLTVTSAQKNPTAFYLCATRQSATNEKLFFGSGTQLSVL.

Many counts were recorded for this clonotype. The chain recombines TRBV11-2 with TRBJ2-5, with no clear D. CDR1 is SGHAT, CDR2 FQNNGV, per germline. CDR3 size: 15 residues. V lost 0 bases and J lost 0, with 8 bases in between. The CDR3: CASSLEWVYQETQYF. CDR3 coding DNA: TGTGCCAGCAGCTTAGAATGGGTGTACCAAGAGACCCAGTACTTC.

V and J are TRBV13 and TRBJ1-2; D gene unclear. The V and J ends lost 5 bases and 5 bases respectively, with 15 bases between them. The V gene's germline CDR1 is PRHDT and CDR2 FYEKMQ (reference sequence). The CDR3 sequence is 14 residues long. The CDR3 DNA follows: TGTGCCAGCAGCCCTGGACGGAGCGGGTATGGCTACACCTTC. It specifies CASSPGRSGYGYTF.

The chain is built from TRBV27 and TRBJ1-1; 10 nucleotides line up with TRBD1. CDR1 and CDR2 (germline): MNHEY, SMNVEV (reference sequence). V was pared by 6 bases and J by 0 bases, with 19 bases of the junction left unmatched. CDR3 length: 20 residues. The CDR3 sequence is CASRETGGFIGAGMNTEAFF. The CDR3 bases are TGTGCCAGCAGGGAGACAGGGGGCTTTATCGGTGCAGGAATGAACACTGAAGCTTTCTTT.

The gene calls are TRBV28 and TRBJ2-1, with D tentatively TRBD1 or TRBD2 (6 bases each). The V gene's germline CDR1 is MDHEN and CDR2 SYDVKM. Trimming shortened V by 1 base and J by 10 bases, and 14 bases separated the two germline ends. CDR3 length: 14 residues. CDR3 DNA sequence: TGTGCCAGCAGTTTATTCAGCGAAGGGGGGGAGCAGTTCTTC. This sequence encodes CASSLFSEGGEQFF.

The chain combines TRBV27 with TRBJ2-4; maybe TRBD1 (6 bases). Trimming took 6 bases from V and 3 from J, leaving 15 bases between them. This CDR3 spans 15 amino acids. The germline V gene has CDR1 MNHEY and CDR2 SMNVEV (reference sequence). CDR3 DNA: TGTGCCAGCAGCCTTGTGGGGGCCTACAAAAACATTCAGTACTTC. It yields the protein CASSLVGAYKNIQYF.

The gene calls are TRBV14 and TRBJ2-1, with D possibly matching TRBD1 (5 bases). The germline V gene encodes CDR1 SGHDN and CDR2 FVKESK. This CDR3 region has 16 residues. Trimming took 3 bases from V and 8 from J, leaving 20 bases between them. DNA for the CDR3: TGTGCCAGCAGCCATCCATCCGGAAAGGTCAGGGATGAGCAGTTCTTC. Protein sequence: CASSHPSGKVRDEQFF.

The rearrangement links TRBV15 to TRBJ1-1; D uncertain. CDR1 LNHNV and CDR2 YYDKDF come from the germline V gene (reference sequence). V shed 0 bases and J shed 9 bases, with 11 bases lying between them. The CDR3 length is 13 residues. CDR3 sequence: CATSRDSGSQAFF. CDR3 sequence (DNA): TGTGCCACCAGCAGAGATTCTGGCAGTCAAGCTTTCTTT.